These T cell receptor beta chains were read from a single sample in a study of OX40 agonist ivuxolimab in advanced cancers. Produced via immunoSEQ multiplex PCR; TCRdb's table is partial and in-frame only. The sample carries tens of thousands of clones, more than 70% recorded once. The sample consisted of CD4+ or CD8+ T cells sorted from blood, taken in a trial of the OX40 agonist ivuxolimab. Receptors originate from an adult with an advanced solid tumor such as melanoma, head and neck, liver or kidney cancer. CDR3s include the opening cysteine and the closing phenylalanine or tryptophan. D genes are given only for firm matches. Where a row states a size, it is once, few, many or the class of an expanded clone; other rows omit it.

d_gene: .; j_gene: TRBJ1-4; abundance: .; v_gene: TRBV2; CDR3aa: CASSEDRSGEKLFF; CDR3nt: TGTGCCAGCAGCGAAGACAGGTCGGGTGAAAAACTGTTTTTT
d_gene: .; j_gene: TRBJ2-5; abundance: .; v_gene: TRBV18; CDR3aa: CASSPSFQETQYF; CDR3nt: TGTGCCAGCTCACCGAGTTTCCAAGAGACCCAGTACTTC
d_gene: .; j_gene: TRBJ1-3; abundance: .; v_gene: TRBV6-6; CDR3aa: CASSSTGLSGNTIYF; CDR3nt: TGTGCCAGCAGTTCCACGGGTCTGTCTGGAAACACCATATATTTT
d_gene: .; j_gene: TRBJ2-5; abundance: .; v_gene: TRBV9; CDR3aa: CASSVGQEETQYF; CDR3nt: TGTGCCAGCAGCGTAGGACAGGAAGAGACCCAGTACTTC
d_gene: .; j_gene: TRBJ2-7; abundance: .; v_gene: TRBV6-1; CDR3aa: CASSDRVGYEQYF; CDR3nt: TGTGCCAGCAGTGACAGGGTGGGGTACGAGCAGTACTTC
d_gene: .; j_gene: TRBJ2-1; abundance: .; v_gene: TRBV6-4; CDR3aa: CASSESRGAYNEQFF; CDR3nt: TGTGCCAGCAGTGAGAGTCGGGGTGCCTACAATGAGCAGTTCTTC
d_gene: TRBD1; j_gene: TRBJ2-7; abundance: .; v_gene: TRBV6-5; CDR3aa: CASSERYRGFEQYF; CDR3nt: TGTGCCAGCAGTGAAAGATACAGGGGGTTCGAGCAGTACTTC
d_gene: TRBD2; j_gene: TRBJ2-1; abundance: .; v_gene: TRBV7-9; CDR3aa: CASSRLAGDNEQFF; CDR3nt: TGTGCCAGCAGCAGACTAGCGGGCGACAATGAGCAGTTCTTC
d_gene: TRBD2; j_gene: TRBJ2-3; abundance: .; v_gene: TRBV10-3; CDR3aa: CATETLGTSGSTDTQYF; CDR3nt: TGTGCCACCGAAACCCTGGGGACTAGCGGGAGCACAGATACGCAGTATTTT
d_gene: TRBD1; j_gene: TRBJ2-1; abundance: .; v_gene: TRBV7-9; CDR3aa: CASSLGQGVDNEQFF; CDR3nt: TGTGCCAGCAGCTTGGGACAGGGTGTGGACAATGAGCAGTTCTTC
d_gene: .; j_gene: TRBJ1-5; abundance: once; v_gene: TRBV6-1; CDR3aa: CASRGGQDQPQHF; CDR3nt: TGTGCCAGCAGGGGGGGGCAGGACCAGCCCCAGCATTTT
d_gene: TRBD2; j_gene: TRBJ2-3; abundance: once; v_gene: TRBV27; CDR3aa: CASSKSGRATDTQYF; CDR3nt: TGTGCCAGCAGTAAGAGCGGGAGGGCAACAGATACGCAGTATTTT
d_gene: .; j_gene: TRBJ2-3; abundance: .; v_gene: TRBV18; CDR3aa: CASSLEDTRSDTQYF; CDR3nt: TGTGCCAGCTCCCTTGAGGATACTCGGTCTGATACGCAGTATTTT
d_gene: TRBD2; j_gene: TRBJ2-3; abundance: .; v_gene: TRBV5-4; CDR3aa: CASSLYRGGRDTQYF; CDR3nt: TGTGCCAGCAGCTTGTACCGGGGGGGCCGGGATACGCAGTATTTT
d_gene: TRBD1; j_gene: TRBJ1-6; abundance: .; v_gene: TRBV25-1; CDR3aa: CASSAWDSTNSPLHF; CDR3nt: TGTGCCAGCAGTGCTTGGGACAGCACGAATTCACCCCTCCACTTT